This T cell receptor (beta chain) is drawn from a study of control samples from healthy donors and cancer patients. TCRdb's table, derived via immunoSEQ multiplex PCR, lists solely in-frame clones and lacks some. The sample includes some 76,000 clones, just under 90% of them seen just once. CDR3 length: 15 residues. Germline values: CDR1 GTSNPN, CDR2 SVGIG (reference sequence). Losses at the gene ends were 6 bases for V and 5 bases for J; bases not matched to a gene: 11. Sequenced sample: PBMCs. The clonotype was recovered from a man between 60 and 75 years old with lung cancer. This rearrangement joins TRBV30 to TRBJ2-1; 9 bases agree with TRBD1. CDR3 protein: CACNTRDRANNEQFF. The CDR3 DNA follows: TGTGCCTGCAATACTCGGGACAGGGCCAACAATGAGCAGTTCTTC.